This T cell receptor beta chain emerged from a study of cytomegalovirus exposure and HLA in healthy donors. The PCR ran on 60 Vbeta and 13 Jbeta primers. Some clones are missing from TCRdb's copy, which holds only in-frame ones; the method was immunoSEQ multiplex PCR. The table has roughly 100,000 clones, roughly 80% seen once. Study-level results: Upon later analysis, TCR association rates were observed to vary by HLA locus, being highest for DRB1 and lowest for HLA-C.

About this clone itself: No antigen is known for it.

The germline CDR1 and CDR2 sequences are SGHRS and YFSETQ. With 2 bases removed from V and 3 bases from J, the gap between germline ends came to 8 bases. This CDR3 has 14 amino acids. This clonotype was sampled from a man aged 50-59 years in good health and CMV-seronegative. Material for sequencing was PBMCs. The chain links TRBV5-1 to TRBJ2-2, with unresolved D. The CDR3 here is CASSFSPDTGELFF. In nucleotides, the CDR3 is TGCGCCAGCAGCTTTAGTCCGGACACCGGGGAGCTGTTTTTT. The variable domain in full, with the rest retrieved from reference TRBV5-1 and TRBJ2-2, is KAGVTQTPRYLIKTRGQQVTLSCSPISGHRSVSWYQQTPGQGLQFLFEYFSETQRNKGNFPGRFSGRQFSNSRSEMNVSTLELGDSALYLCASSFSPDTGELFFGEGSRLTVL.